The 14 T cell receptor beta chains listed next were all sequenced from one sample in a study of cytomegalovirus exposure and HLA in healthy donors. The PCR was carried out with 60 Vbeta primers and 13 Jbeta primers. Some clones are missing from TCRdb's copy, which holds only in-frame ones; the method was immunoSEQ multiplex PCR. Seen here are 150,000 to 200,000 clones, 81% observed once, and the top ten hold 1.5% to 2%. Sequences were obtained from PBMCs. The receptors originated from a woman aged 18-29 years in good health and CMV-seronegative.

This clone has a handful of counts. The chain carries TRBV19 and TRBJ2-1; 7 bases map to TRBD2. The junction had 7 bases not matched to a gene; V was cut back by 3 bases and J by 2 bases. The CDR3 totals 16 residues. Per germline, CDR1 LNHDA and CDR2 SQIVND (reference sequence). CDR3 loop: CASSISLAGAYNEQFF. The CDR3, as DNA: TGTGCCAGTAGTATCTCACTCGCGGGGGCCTACAATGAGCAGTTCTTC. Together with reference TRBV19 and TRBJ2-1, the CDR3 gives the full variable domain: DGGITQSPKYLFRKEGQNVTLSCEQNLNHDAMYWYRQDPGQGLRLIYYSQIVNDFQKGDIAEGYSVSREKKESFPLTVTSAQKNPTAFYLCASSISLAGAYNEQFFGPGTRLTVL.

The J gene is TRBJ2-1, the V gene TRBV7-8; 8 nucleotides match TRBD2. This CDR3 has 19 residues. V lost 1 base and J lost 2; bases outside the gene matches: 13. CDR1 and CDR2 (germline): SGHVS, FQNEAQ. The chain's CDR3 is CASSLVAASVSGAYNEQFF. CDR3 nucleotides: TGTGCCAGCAGCTTAGTAGCGGCTTCGGTTAGCGGGGCCTACAATGAGCAGTTCTTC.

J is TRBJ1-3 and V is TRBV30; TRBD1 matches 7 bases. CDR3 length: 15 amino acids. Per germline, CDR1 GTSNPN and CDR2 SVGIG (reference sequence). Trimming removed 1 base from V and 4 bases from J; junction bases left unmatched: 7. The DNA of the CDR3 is TGTGCCTGGAGTGGTAACAGGGGAAGAGGAAACACCATATATTTT. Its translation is CAWSGNRGRGNTIYF.

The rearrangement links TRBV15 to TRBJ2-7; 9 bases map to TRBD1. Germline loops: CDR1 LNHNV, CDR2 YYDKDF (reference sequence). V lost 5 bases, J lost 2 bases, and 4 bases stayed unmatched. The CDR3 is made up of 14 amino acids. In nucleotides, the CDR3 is TGTGCCACCAGCGCGAGACAGGGGGCCTACGAGCAGTACTTC. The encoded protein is CATSARQGAYEQYF.

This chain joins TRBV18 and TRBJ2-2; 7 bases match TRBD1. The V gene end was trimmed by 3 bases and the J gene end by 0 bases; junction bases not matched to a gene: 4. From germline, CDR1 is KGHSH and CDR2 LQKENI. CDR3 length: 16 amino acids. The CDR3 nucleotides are TGTGCCAGCTCACCCCTGACAGGGTCGAACACCGGGGAGCTGTTTTTT. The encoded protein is CASSPLTGSNTGELFF.

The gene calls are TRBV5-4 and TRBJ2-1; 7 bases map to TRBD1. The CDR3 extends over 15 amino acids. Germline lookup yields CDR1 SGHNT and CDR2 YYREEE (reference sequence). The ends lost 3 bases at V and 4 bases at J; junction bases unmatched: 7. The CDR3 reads CASSWIRDSYNEQFF. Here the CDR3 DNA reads TGTGCCAGCAGCTGGATCCGGGACAGTTACAATGAGCAGTTCTTC.

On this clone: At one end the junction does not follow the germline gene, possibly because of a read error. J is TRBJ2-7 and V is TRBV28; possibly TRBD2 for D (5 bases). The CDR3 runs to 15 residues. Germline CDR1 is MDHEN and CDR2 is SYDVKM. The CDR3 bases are TGTGCCAGCAGCCCCCCACTAGTTTCGGGAAATAAGCAGTCCTTC. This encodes CASSPPLVSGNKQSF.

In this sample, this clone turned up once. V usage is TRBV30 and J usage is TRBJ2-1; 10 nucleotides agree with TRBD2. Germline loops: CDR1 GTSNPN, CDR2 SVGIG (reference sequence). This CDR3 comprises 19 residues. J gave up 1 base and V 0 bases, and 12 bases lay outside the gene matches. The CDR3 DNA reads TGTGCCTGGAGTGTACCTCGGACTAGCGGATGGGGATCCTACAATGAGCAGTTCTTC. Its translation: CAWSVPRTSGWGSYNEQFF.

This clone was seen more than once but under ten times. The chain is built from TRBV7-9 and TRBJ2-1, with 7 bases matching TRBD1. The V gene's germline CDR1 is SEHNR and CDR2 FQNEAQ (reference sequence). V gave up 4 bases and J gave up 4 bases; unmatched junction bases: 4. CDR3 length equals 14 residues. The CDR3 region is CASSSQQGYNEQFF. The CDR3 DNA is TGTGCCAGCAGCTCACAACAGGGGTACAATGAGCAGTTCTTC.

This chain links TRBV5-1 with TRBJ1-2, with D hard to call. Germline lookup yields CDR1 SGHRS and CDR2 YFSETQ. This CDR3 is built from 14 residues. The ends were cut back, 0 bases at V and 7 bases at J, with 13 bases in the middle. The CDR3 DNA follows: TGCGCCAGCAGCTTGGTATCAGAGAAGCGTGGCTACACCTTC. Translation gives CASSLVSEKRGYTF.

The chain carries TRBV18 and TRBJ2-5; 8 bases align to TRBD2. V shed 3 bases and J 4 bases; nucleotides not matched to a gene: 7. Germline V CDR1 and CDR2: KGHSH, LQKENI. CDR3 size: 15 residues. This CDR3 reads CASSPRTSMGETQYF. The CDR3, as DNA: TGTGCCAGCTCACCTCGGACTAGCATGGGAGAGACCCAGTACTTC.

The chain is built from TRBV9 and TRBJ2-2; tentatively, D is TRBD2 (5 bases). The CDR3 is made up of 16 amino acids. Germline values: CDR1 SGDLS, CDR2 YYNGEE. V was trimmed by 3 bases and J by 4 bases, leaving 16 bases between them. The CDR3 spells CASSARFPEGTGELFF. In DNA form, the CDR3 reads TGTGCCAGCAGCGCAAGATTTCCCGAGGGCACCGGGGAGCTGTTTTTT.

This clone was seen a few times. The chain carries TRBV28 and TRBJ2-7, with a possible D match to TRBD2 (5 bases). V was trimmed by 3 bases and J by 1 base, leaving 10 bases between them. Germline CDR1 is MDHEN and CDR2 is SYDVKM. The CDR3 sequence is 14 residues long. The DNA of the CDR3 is TGTGCCAGCAGTTTCCCGGGGTCTTCCTACGAGCAGTACTTC. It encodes CASSFPGSSYEQYF.

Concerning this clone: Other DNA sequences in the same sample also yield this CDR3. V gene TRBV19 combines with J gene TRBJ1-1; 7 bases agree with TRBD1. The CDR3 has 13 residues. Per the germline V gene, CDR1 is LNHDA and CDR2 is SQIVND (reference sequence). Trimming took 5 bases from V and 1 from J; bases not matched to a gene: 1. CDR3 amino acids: CASSPGGNTEAFF. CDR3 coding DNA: TGTGCCAGTAGTCCAGGGGGGAACACTGAAGCTTTCTTT.